This is a list of T cell receptor beta chains from one sample in a study of blood T cell repertoires in COVID-19. Libraries were prepared by immunoSEQ multiplex PCR; TCRdb keeps only in-frame clonotypes and omits some of them. The sample has hundreds of thousands of clones, more than 75% seen once. The sequenced material came from peripheral blood. Receptors were obtained from a woman in her 30s who had recovered from COVID-19. The CDR3 runs from the conserved cysteine through the conserved F or W. The D gene is left open where the match is weak. Some rows mark clone size as missing; the rest say once, few, many or name a class of expanded clone.

.	TRBV7-8	TRBJ2-7	TRBD1	CASSLTGGRDYEQYF	TGTGCCAGCAGCTTAACAGGGGGCCGGGATTACGAGCAGTACTTC
.	TRBV7-9	TRBJ1-2	.	CASSSSNQGHYGYTF	TGTGCCAGCAGCTCATCAAATCAGGGTCACTATGGCTACACCTTC
.	TRBV7-3	TRBJ2-3	.	CASSLGVSGDTQYF	TGTGCCAGCAGCTTAGGGGTTAGCGGAGATACGCAGTATTTT
.	TRBV6-5	TRBJ2-2	TRBD2	CASSYSTGGRTGELFF	TGTGCCAGCAGTTACTCAACGGGAGGCAGGACCGGGGAGCTGTTTTTT
once	TRBV19	TRBJ2-3	TRBD2	CASSMTFPRLAGGPNTDTQYF	TGTGCCAGTAGCATGACGTTCCCTAGGCTAGCGGGAGGGCCTAACACAGATACGCAGTATTTT
.	TRBV7-9	TRBJ2-7	TRBD1	CASSPRTGLAYEQYF	TGTGCCAGCAGCCCGCGGACAGGGTTAGCCTACGAGCAGTACTTC
.	TRBV28	TRBJ2-3	TRBD2	CASSRTSGRPVADTQYF	TGTGCCAGCAGCCGGACTAGCGGGAGGCCGGTCGCAGATACGCAGTATTTT
.	TRBV5-1	TRBJ2-3	TRBD2	CASSPGLAGVNTQYF	TGCGCCAGCAGCCCGGGACTAGCGGGAGTCAATACGCAGTATTTT
.	TRBV7-9	TRBJ2-7	TRBD2	CASSPRGSGRAYEQYF	TGTGCCAGCAGCCCCCGGGGGAGCGGGAGGGCCTACGAGCAGTACTTC
.	TRBV6-6	TRBJ1-2	.	CASSSTGTYGYTF	TGTGCCAGCAGTTCGACAGGAACCTATGGCTACACCTTC
.	TRBV6-5	TRBJ1-4	TRBD1	CASKSTGTANEKLFF	TGTGCCAGCAAATCAACCGGGACAGCTAATGAAAAACTGTTTTTT
few	TRBV7-9	TRBJ1-1	TRBD1	CASSFGTGYTEAFF	TGTGCCAGCAGCTTCGGGACAGGGTACACTGAAGCTTTCTTT